The clone carrying this TCR beta chain was recorded many times. The target antigen is unknown. This entry comes from a study of T cell repertoires in cytomegalovirus infection. Study results and limitations: The response measured ex vivo was dominated by TCR beta clonotypes (HLA-C-restricted and CMV-specific).

CDR1 and CDR2 from the germline V gene are SGHTA and FQGNSA. The CDR3 loop spans 14 amino acids. The trim removed 2 bases at V and 8 bases at J, leaving 5 bases unmatched. TCRdb itself ran the reads through MiXCR, one entry per CDR3 protein. The sample gives over 90,000 distinct CDR3 sequences, about 15% of which show up once; about 7.3% is in the top ten. Sample: PBMCs. The rearrangement links TRBV7-2 to TRBJ1-4; 7 bases fit TRBD1. The receptor comes from a human donor in good health (CMV status not recorded). Some clones in this sample may be carry-over from other donors' samples. The CDR3 loop is CASSLMGQKEKLFF. The CDR3 DNA sequence: TGTGCCAGCAGCTTAATGGGACAGAAAGAAAAACTGTTTTTT.